This T cell receptor beta chain was sequenced during a study of blood T cell repertoires in COVID-19. Overall study context: The origin of the acute and convalescent COVID-19 samples was the United States, Italy and Spain. Sources were T cells, B-cell-depleted T cells, or PBMCs; the material itself was cDNA or gDNA.

The length of the CDR3 is 13 residues. Trimming left V 2 bases short and J 7 bases short, with 12 bases between. Germline CDR1 is SGHDT and CDR2 is YYEEEE. Source study methods: Estimates of nucleated cell counts were drawn from the amplification of reference gene primers. Data came from immunoSEQ multiplex PCR; TCRdb stores just in-frame clones and leaves some out. For V, J and clone size, that table is used; D and trimming come from the DNA. The data hold roughly 330,000 clones, with around 83% observed a single time. This clone was seen only once. Sequencing was carried out using peripheral blood. This chain connects TRBV5-6 to TRBJ1-2, with a tentative D call TRBD1 (6 bases). The origin of this receptor is a woman aged 45 to 65 with acute or convalescent COVID-19. CDR3 sequence reads: CASSLGGAGGYTF. The CDR3 DNA reads as TGTGCCAGCAGCTTAGGGGGGGCTGGTGGCTACACCTTC.